This T cell receptor beta chain was sequenced for a study of blood T cell repertoires in COVID-19. The CDR3 spans 11 residues. Germline V lookup: CDR1 SGHTA, CDR2 FQGNSA. The ends were cut back, 3 bases at V and 3 bases at J, with 3 bases in the middle. TCRdb's copy holds only in-frame clones and misses some; the assay was immunoSEQ multiplex PCR. The sample comprises just over 250,000 clones, about 90% of which are singletons, and less than 3% rests with the top ten. This clonotype originated in a woman aged 45 to 65 with acute or convalescent COVID-19. The rearrangement uses TRBV7-2 and TRBJ2-7; D gene uncertain. The sample was peripheral blood. The CDR3 loop is CASSFYYEQYF. The CDR3 nucleotides are TGTGCCAGCAGCTTTTACTACGAGCAGTACTTC.